One sample yielded the 14 T cell receptor beta chains listed below, sequenced in a study of CXCR3-negative and CXCR3-positive naive CD8 T cells. Their antigen targets remain unknown. The libraries of TRB cDNA were prepared using 5' RACE with UMI labels. Each CDR3 protein gets one entry in TCRdb, which reprocessed the 5' RACE reads and gives no DNA. This repertoire includes about 150,000 distinct CDR3 sequences. Whole-study findings and limits: CXCR3-positive naive cells carried more hydrophobic TRB CDR3s than CXCR3-negative ones.

The specimen was naive CXCR3+ CD8+ T cells from blood. The sample's subset: CD45RO-CCR7+CD27+CD95- naive CD8+ T cells expressing CXCR3 (TNR3+). The receptor set was obtained from a human donor in good health. Some clones in this sample may be carry-over from other donors' samples.

The chain joins TRBV20-1 to TRBJ2-2; without DNA, the TCRdb call of TRBD2 cannot be checked. Germline CDR1 reads DFQATT; CDR2 reads SNEGSKA (reference sequence). CDR3 length equals 17 residues. This CDR3 reads CSASLLAGGTNTGELFF.

The chain carries TRBV11-1 and TRBJ2-1; TCRdb proposes TRBD2, but this gene call is untestable without DNA. This CDR3 comprises 18 residues. From germline, CDR1 is SGHAT and CDR2 FQDESV (reference sequence). CDR3 in amino acids: CASSFHSSARGPSNEQFF.

The V gene is TRBV7-9, the J gene TRBJ1-1; the TCRdb D gene call, TRBD1, has no DNA to confirm it. Germline V gene sequence: CDR1 SEHNR, CDR2 FQNEAQ (reference sequence). The CDR3 is 15 amino acids. The CDR3 is CASSSLDRGSGGAFF.

V usage is TRBV10-2 and J usage is TRBJ2-7. CDR3 length: 11 residues. Germline V gene lookup returns CDR1 WSHSY and CDR2 SAAADI. This CDR3 is CASSEYYEQYF.

The chain couples TRBV28 to TRBJ2-7; without DNA, the TCRdb call of TRBD1 cannot be checked. This CDR3 spans 14 amino acids. Germline CDR1 MDHEN, CDR2 SYDVKM. CDR3 amino acids: CASSFQGTNYEQYF.

The chain is built from TRBV7-6 and TRBJ1-2; checking the TCRdb D call of TRBD1 is not possible without DNA. The CDR3 runs to 14 residues. Germline CDR1 reads SGHVS; CDR2 reads FNYEAQ. CDR3 region: CASSPRTGGDGYTF. The full variable domain, in which reference TRBV7-6 and TRBJ1-2 provide the parts outside the CDR3, is GAGVSQSPRYKVTKRGQDVALRCDPISGHVSLYWYRQALGQGPEFLTYFNYEAQQDKSGLPNDRFSAERPEGSISTLTIQRTEQRDSAMYRCASSPRTGGDGYTFGSGTRLTVV.

The chain uses TRBV2 and TRBJ2-1. CDR1 and CDR2 (germline): SNHLY, FYNNEI. The CDR3 length is 13 residues. This chain's CDR3 is CASSDTSYNEQFF.

This sequence joins TRBV25-1 and TRBJ1-2; TCRdb outputs TRBD1, but without DNA this stays unchecked. The CDR3 length is 15 residues. CDR1 is MGHDK, CDR2 SYGVNS, per germline. The chain's CDR3 is CASSEGRGGENGYTF.

J is TRBJ1-2 and V is TRBV28; there is no DNA to check the TCRdb D call of TRBD1. The germline V gene has CDR1 MDHEN and CDR2 SYDVKM. The CDR3 spans 14 residues. CDR3 residues: CTSSLPGGRYGYTF.

The CDR3 is CASSYSWRLAGSRSTQYF. V gene TRBV6-2 or TRBV6-3 combines with J gene TRBJ2-3; TCRdb's assignment of TRBD2 cannot be checked, as there is no DNA. CDR1 is MNHEY and CDR2 is SVGEGT in the germline V gene. The CDR3 contains 18 residues.

The V call is TRBV28, the J call TRBJ2-6. The CDR3 runs 15 residues. Germline V gene lookup returns CDR1 MDHEN and CDR2 SYDVKM. The CDR3 reads CASSLFAGGANVLTF.

The chain employs TRBV7-9 and TRBJ1-2. The germline V gene encodes CDR1 SEHNR and CDR2 FQNEAQ (reference sequence). The CDR3 covers 13 residues. CDR3 in amino acids: CASSFGGLSDYTF.

The chain has TRBV27 and TRBJ2-7. The germline V gene encodes CDR1 MNHEY and CDR2 SMNVEV (reference sequence). CDR3 size: 15 residues. The CDR3 sequence: CASSLTERFSYEQYF.

The chain recombines TRBV23-1 with TRBJ1-2; no DNA is available, so the TRBD1 call from TCRdb remains unchecked. TRBV23-1 is annotated as an ORF whose role is uncertain. This CDR3 is 12 amino acids long. The CDR3 loop reads CASSQKPGGYTF.